This note documents a single TCR beta chain sequence. Its antigen is unidentified. The data were produced by immunoSEQ multiplex PCR, yet TCRdb's version contains in-frame clones alone and is incomplete. The data show tens of thousands of clones, over 80% seen once. The data were taken from a study of graft-versus-host responses after intestinal transplantation. Trimming stripped 1 base from V and 1 base from J, with 4 bases between. Germline CDR1 is SGHAT and CDR2 is FQNNGV. The CDR3 is made up of 13 amino acids. Study conclusions and caveats: Researchers found GvH clones in recipient marrow, and some showed up first in ileum or blood.

The receptor was isolated from a human donor who received an intestinal transplant. The input for sequencing was unstimulated CD8+ T cells sorted from spleen or lymph node cells, taken before intestinal transplant. This sequence joins TRBV11-2 and TRBJ1-1; D remains unclear. DNA of the CDR3: TGTGCCAGCAGCTTAGGTCAGAACACTGAAGCTTTCTTT. Its protein is CASSLGQNTEAFF. Based on the CDR3 plus reference TRBV11-2 and TRBJ1-1, the full variable domain is EAGVAQSPRYKIIEKRQSVAFWCNPISGHATLYWYQQILGQGPKLLIQFQNNGVVDDSQLPKDRFSAERLKGVDSTLKIQPAKLEDSAVYLCASSLGQNTEAFFGQGTRLTVV.